A single TCR beta chain is shown here with its context. Its antigen is currently unknown. The data were taken from a study of T-cell memory formation after mild COVID-19. Study observations and caveats: Day 15 to 85 contractors were CD4/CD8 balanced; later expanders leaned CD4+. Cross-reactive memory seemingly joined, as some responding clones were found in pre-infection memory.

Trimming took off 2 bases at V and 10 bases at J, with 15 bases between the two ends. There are 14 residues in the CDR3. Per germline, CDR1 DFQATT and CDR2 SNEGSKA (reference sequence). MiXCR, run by TCRdb on the 5' RACE reads, gives a single entry per CDR3 protein. The sample lists over 500,000 distinct CDR3 sequences, 17% occurring once. The sequencing sample was made of PBMCs or a T cell subset sorted from them (not recorded which). The source of this sequence is an adult woman who had mild COVID-19 (a few samples of this study predate the infection). Cell type and time point are not known. The chain has TRBV20-1 and TRBJ1-6, with D unresolved. The chain's CDR3 is CSARLVGFGSPLHF. CDR3 coding DNA: TGCAGTGCTAGACTGGTGGGGTTCGGATCACCCCTCCACTTT.